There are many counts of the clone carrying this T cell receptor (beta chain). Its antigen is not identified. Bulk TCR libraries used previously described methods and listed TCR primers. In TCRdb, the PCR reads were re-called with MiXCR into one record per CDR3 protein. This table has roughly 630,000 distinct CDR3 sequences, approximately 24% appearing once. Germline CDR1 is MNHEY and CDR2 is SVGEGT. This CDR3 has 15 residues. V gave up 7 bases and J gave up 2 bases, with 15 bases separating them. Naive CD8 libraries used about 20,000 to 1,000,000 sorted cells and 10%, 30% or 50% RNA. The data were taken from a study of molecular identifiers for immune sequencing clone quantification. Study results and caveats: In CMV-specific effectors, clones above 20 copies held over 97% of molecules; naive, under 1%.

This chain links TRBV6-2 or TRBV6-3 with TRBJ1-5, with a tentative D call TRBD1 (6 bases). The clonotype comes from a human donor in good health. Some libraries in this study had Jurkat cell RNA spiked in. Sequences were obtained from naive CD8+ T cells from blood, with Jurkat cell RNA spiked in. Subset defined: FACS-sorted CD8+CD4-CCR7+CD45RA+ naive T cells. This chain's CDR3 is CASMDLTGRNQPQHF. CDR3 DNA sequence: TGTGCCAGCATGGACCTCACAGGGCGCAATCAGCCCCAGCATTTT.